This is a list of T cell receptor beta chains from one sample in a study of radiation and T cells in renal cell carcinoma. Assay: immunoSEQ multiplex PCR; the TCRdb copy retains only in-frame clones and omits some. The table shows some 120,000 clones, with 88% occurring only once. The sample here was blood, taken from a patient whose treatment included radiotherapy and nephrectomy. The receptor source for this set is a woman in her 70s with renal cell carcinoma. Both conserved end residues are part of each CDR3. The D gene is left open where the match is weak. Clone size is not always given. Where it is, it says once, few, many or a class for expanded clones.

CDR3aa: CASSLLDIGQYF
CDR3nt: TGTGCCAGCAGTTTATTGGATATAGGGCAGTACTTC
abundance: once
v_gene: TRBV28
d_gene: .
j_gene: TRBJ2-7

CDR3aa: CASSIVGGSDTQYF
CDR3nt: TGTGCCAGTAGTATAGTAGGGGGCTCGGATACGCAGTATTTT
abundance: .
v_gene: TRBV19
d_gene: TRBD1
j_gene: TRBJ2-3

CDR3aa: CASSYSGGTQETQYF
CDR3nt: TGTGCCAGCAGTTACTCGGGAGGGACCCAGGAGACCCAGTACTTC
abundance: .
v_gene: TRBV6-5
d_gene: TRBD2
j_gene: TRBJ2-5

CDR3aa: CASSLNNRDSLFF
CDR3nt: TGTGCCAGCAGCTTGAATAACCGGGACTCCTTGTTCTTC
abundance: .
v_gene: TRBV5-4
d_gene: .
j_gene: TRBJ2-1

CDR3aa: CASSQEAWGMNTEAFF
CDR3nt: TGTGCCAGCAGCCAAGAAGCGTGGGGGATGAACACTGAAGCTTTCTTT
abundance: .
v_gene: TRBV4-2
d_gene: .
j_gene: TRBJ1-1

CDR3aa: CASSLEAGHRVNSPLHF
CDR3nt: TGTGCCAGCAGCTTGGAGGCAGGGCATAGGGTTAATTCACCCCTCCACTTT
abundance: .
v_gene: TRBV5-4
d_gene: .
j_gene: TRBJ1-6

CDR3aa: CSGQVGSSGNTIYF
CDR3nt: TGCAGCGGTCAAGTGGGATCCTCTGGAAACACCATATATTTT
abundance: .
v_gene: TRBV29-1
d_gene: .
j_gene: TRBJ1-3

CDR3aa: CASSQRLAVTGELFF
CDR3nt: TGCGCCAGCAGCCAGAGGCTAGCGGTCACCGGGGAGCTGTTTTTT
abundance: .
v_gene: TRBV4-3
d_gene: TRBD2
j_gene: TRBJ2-2

CDR3aa: CASSIRQADQPQHF
CDR3nt: TGTGCCAGCAGTATCCGACAGGCCGATCAGCCCCAGCATTTT
abundance: .
v_gene: TRBV6-1
d_gene: .
j_gene: TRBJ1-5

CDR3aa: CASSSRQGLSYEQYF
CDR3nt: TGTGCCAGCAGTTCGCGACAGGGCCTCTCCTACGAGCAGTACTTC
abundance: .
v_gene: TRBV6-1
d_gene: TRBD1
j_gene: TRBJ2-7

CDR3aa: CASRRRPKTGELFF
CDR3nt: TGTGCCAGCAGGCGTCGCCCTAAGACCGGGGAGCTGTTTTTT
abundance: .
v_gene: TRBV6-6
d_gene: .
j_gene: TRBJ2-2

CDR3aa: CASSSGRLRNTEAFF
CDR3nt: TGTGCCAGCAGCTCGGGACGGCTTAGGAACACTGAAGCTTTCTTT
abundance: .
v_gene: TRBV2
d_gene: .
j_gene: TRBJ1-1

CDR3aa: CASRHDNGVNQPQHF
CDR3nt: TGTGCCAGCAGGCACGACAACGGGGTCAATCAGCCCCAGCATTTT
abundance: .
v_gene: TRBV2
d_gene: .
j_gene: TRBJ1-5

CDR3aa: CASSLETNTEAFF
CDR3nt: TGTGCCAGCAGTTTAGAGACGAACACTGAAGCTTTCTTT
abundance: once
v_gene: TRBV6-6
d_gene: .
j_gene: TRBJ1-1

CDR3aa: CASSQDQSFYGYTF
CDR3nt: TGCGCCAGCAGCCAAGATCAGAGTTTCTATGGCTACACCTTC
abundance: .
v_gene: TRBV4-1
d_gene: .
j_gene: TRBJ1-2

CDR3aa: CASSLVGQQETQYF
CDR3nt: TGTGCCAGCAGCTTGGTCGGGCAGCAAGAGACCCAGTACTTC
abundance: .
v_gene: TRBV5-6
d_gene: .
j_gene: TRBJ2-5

CDR3aa: CASTSGIYGYTF
CDR3nt: TGTGCCAGCACGTCGGGGATCTATGGCTACACCTTC
abundance: .
v_gene: TRBV6-5
d_gene: .
j_gene: TRBJ1-2

CDR3aa: CASSSLWTSGGSEQFF
CDR3nt: TGTGCCAGCAGCTCCCTATGGACTAGCGGGGGGAGTGAGCAGTTCTTC
abundance: .
v_gene: TRBV14
d_gene: TRBD2
j_gene: TRBJ2-1

CDR3aa: CAWSHDRVVGYTF
CDR3nt: TGTGCCTGGAGTCATGACAGGGTTGTTGGCTACACCTTC
abundance: .
v_gene: TRBV30
d_gene: TRBD1
j_gene: TRBJ1-2

CDR3aa: CASRLGGFYEQYF
CDR3nt: TGTGCCAGCAGATTGGGGGGGTTCTACGAGCAGTACTTC
abundance: .
v_gene: TRBV6-5
d_gene: TRBD2
j_gene: TRBJ2-7

CDR3aa: CASSLYGSYSNQPQHF
CDR3nt: TGTGCCAGCAGTTTATACGGATCGTATAGCAATCAGCCCCAGCATTTT
abundance: .
v_gene: TRBV27
d_gene: .
j_gene: TRBJ1-5

CDR3aa: CASSLGTGSYNEQFF
CDR3nt: TGTGCCAGCAGCCTTGGGACAGGCTCCTACAATGAGCAGTTCTTC
abundance: .
v_gene: TRBV7-3
d_gene: TRBD1
j_gene: TRBJ2-1

CDR3aa: CASSLEQRAGELFF
CDR3nt: TGTGCCAGCAGCCTTGAGCAGAGGGCCGGGGAGCTGTTTTTT
abundance: .
v_gene: TRBV5-4
d_gene: .
j_gene: TRBJ2-2